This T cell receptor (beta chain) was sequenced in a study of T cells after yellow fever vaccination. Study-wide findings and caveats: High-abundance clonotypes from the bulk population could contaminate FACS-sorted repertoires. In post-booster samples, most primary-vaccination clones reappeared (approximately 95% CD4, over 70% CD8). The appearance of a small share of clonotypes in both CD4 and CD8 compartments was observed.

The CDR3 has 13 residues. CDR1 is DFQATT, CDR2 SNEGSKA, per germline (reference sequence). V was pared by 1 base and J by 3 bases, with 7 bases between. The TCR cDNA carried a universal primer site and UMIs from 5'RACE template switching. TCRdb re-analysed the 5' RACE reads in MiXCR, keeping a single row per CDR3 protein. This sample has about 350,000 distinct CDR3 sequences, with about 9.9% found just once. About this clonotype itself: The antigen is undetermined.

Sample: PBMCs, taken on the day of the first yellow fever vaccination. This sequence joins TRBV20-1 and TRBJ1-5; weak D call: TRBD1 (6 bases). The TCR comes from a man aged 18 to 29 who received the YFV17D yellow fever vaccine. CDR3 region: CSARGTDNQPQHF. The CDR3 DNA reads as TGCAGTGCTAGAGGGACAGACAATCAGCCCCAGCATTTT.